The present T cell receptor (beta chain) was sequenced within a study of blood T cell repertoires in COVID-19. Looking at the study overall: From T cells, B-cell-depleted T cells, or PBMCs came the material, which was cDNA or gDNA.

TCRdb keeps only in-frame clones here, not all; method: immunoSEQ multiplex PCR. The sample yields about 380,000 clones, 80% to 90% seen once. Looked up from germline, CDR1 is MGHRA and CDR2 is YSYEKL. The CDR3 length is 19 residues. Trimming removed 0 bases from V and 6 bases from J; junction bases left unmatched: 18. Participants spanned ages about 18 to 90 years and resided in 20 to 25 US areas. The study counted Cohort 3 donors as recovered given two negative PCRs, clearance, or symptom resolution. The receptor was isolated from a man in his thirties or forties who had recovered from COVID-19. The chain links TRBV4-1 to TRBJ2-3; TRBD1 aligns across 7 bases. The sample consisted of PBMCs or T cells enriched from blood (not recorded which). CDR3 in amino acids: CASSQDRGSETGPFDTQYF. As DNA, the CDR3 is TGCGCCAGCAGCCAAGATAGGGGTTCGGAGACAGGGCCTTTTGATACGCAGTATTTT.